These 30 T cell receptor beta chains share one sample of origin, sequenced in a study of T cells in Graves' hyperthyroidism and ophthalmopathy (dated by TCRdb to between 2017 and 2020). The method behind the library was multiplex PCR. This sample was sequenced with an Illumina HiSeq 2000. The TCR beta CDR3 regions were amplified from the RNA transcripts. The first round of RT-PCR for the TCR CDR3 was performed with the HTBI primer set and the Qiagen OneStep RT-PCR kit. Starting from the raw public reads, TCRdb applied fastp trimming at Q25, assembled clones with MiXCR and retained in-frame beta chains. Every distinct CDR3 protein forms one entry, paired with its most common genes and DNA. In this sample the table shows about 400,000 distinct CDR3 sequences, less than 15% of which occur a single time. Jointly, the top ten make up roughly 8.3% of the sample. The sequencing sample was made of blood. These receptor sequences come from a young woman with Graves' hyperthyroidism.

This clonotype was seen ten or more times. CDR3 in DNA: TGTGCCAGCTCACCCCGGGACCAAGATAACTATGGCTACACCTTC. It translates to CASSPRDQDNYGYTF. The chain is built from TRBV18 and TRBJ1-2; D might be TRBD1 (5 bases). The CDR3 sequence is 15 residues long. Trimming shortened V by 3 bases and J by 1 base, and 12 bases separated the two germline ends. Germline V lookup: CDR1 KGHSH, CDR2 LQKENI.

This clonotype was seen repeatedly, ten times or more. This chain uses TRBV18 with TRBJ1-1; D is unresolved. The V and J ends lost 0 bases and 1 base respectively, with 9 bases between them. Germline V gene sequence: CDR1 KGHSH, CDR2 LQKENI. This CDR3 has 15 residues. CDR3 sequence: CASSPPGRENTEAFF. The CDR3, as DNA: TGTGCCAGCTCACCACCCGGACGGGAGAACACTGAAGCTTTCTTT.

This clonotype was seen ten or more times. This rearrangement joins TRBV28 to TRBJ2-1; the match to TRBD1 covers 7 bases. The V gene's germline CDR1 is MDHEN and CDR2 SYDVKM. This CDR3 has 15 amino acids. Trimming took 2 bases from V and 7 from J; bases not matched to a gene: 8. The CDR3 is CASSLTPDRANEQFF. As DNA, the CDR3 is TGTGCCAGCAGTTTAACCCCCGACAGGGCTAATGAGCAGTTCTTC.

This clonotype has ten or more counts. The V call is TRBV30, the J call TRBJ1-1; D not certain. The CDR3 is 13 amino acids. V was trimmed by 2 bases and J by 1 base, leaving 8 bases between them. The V gene's germline CDR1 is GTSNPN and CDR2 SVGIG (reference sequence). The CDR3 loop is CAWSPGGNTEAFF. CDR3 in DNA: TGTGCCTGGAGTCCGGGTGGGAACACTGAAGCTTTCTTT.

This clonotype occurred many times. In DNA form, the CDR3 reads TGTGCCAGCAGTTTTCTTGCCCTCGGTGACAGGGAAGATGGGCTAGCCAAAAACATTCAGTACTTC. Translation: CASSFLALGDREDGLAKNIQYF. The chain combines TRBV28 with TRBJ2-4; TRBD1 matches at 7 bases. V gave up 3 bases and J gave up 0 bases; unmatched junction bases: 23. The germline V gene has CDR1 MDHEN and CDR2 SYDVKM. This CDR3 comprises 22 residues.

This clonotype was seen a few times. The chain recombines TRBV5-1 with TRBJ2-2; TRBD2 matches 7 bases. V lost 4 bases and J lost 1; bases outside the gene matches: 4. Germline assignment: CDR1 SGHRS and CDR2 YFSETQ. The CDR3 has 15 amino acids. This CDR3 reads CASSVAGRNTGELFF. CDR3 bases: TGCGCCAGCAGCGTAGCGGGCCGGAACACCGGGGAGCTGTTTTTT.

This clonotype was seen more than once but under ten times. The gene calls are TRBV10-3 and TRBJ2-1, with 9 nucleotides matching TRBD2. CDR3 length: 14 amino acids. Germline CDR1 and CDR2: ENHRY and SYGVKD. The trim removed 10 bases at V and 0 bases at J, leaving 4 bases unmatched. The CDR3 loop reads CATLAGSSYNEQFF. CDR3 DNA sequence: TGTGCCACCCTAGCGGGGTCCTCCTACAATGAGCAGTTCTTC.

Ten or more counts support this clonotype. CDR3 bases: TGTGCCAGCAGTGCCGGGACGGACTATGGCTACACCTTC. Translating it yields CASSAGTDYGYTF. The J gene is TRBJ1-2, the V gene TRBV2, with D maybe TRBD1 (5 bases). Trimming stripped 4 bases from V and 3 bases from J, with 9 bases between. CDR1 is SNHLY, CDR2 FYNNEI, per germline. The CDR3 is 13 amino acids. Using reference TRBV2 and TRBJ1-2 for the parts outside the CDR3, the full variable domain is EPEVTQTPSHQVTQMGQEVILRCVPISNHLYFYWYRQILGQKVEFLVSFYNNEISEKSEIFDDQFSVERPDGSNFTLKIRSTKLEDSAMYFCASSAGTDYGYTFGSGTRLTVV.

This clonotype was observed at least ten times. The chain joins TRBV7-2 to TRBJ2-7, with D maybe TRBD2 (6 bases). V lost 3 bases and J 2 bases, leaving 20 bases between the germline ends. The CDR3 has 17 residues. CDR1 is SGHTA and CDR2 is FQGNSA in the germline V gene. The CDR3 nucleotides read TGTGCCAGCAGCTTGACACCTCCGGCGGGAACCCCCTACGAGCAGTACTTC. Amino acid sequence: CASSLTPPAGTPYEQYF.

This clonotype came up a few times. A much larger clone lies a single base off, so this may be a read error. The chain recombines TRBV11-1 with TRBJ2-7; D is uncertain. Germline V gene data show CDR1 as SGHAT and CDR2 as FQDESV (reference sequence). This CDR3 comprises 13 residues. This CDR3 is CARSYSTHYEQYF. CDR3 nucleotides: TGTGCCAGGAGCTATTCGACTCACTACGAGCAGTACTTC.

This clonotype was detected ten times or more. V gene TRBV6-1 combines with J gene TRBJ2-3; 14 positions agree with TRBD2. Germline CDR1 reads MNHNS; CDR2 reads SASEGT. The CDR3 length is 15 residues. V shed 7 bases, J shed 6 bases, and the junction held 6 bases outside the gene matches. CDR3 in amino acids: CASMPGTSGSDTQYF. The CDR3 bases are TGTGCCAGCATGCCCGGGACTAGCGGGAGTGATACGCAGTATTTT.

The CDR3 loop reads CASALSGRASGEQFF. DNA of the CDR3: TGTGCCAGTGCCTTAAGCGGGAGGGCCAGCGGTGAGCAGTTCTTC. The chain employs TRBV6-4 and TRBJ2-1; 10 positions match TRBD2. Germline V lookup: CDR1 MRHNA, CDR2 SNTAGT. Trimming removed 9 bases from V and 9 bases from J; junction bases left unmatched: 14. The CDR3 consists of 15 residues.

This clonotype came up many times. This chain links TRBV5-1 with TRBJ2-3, with 10 positions matching TRBD2. The ends lost 4 bases at V and 4 bases at J; junction bases unmatched: 9. The CDR3 consists of 16 residues. Looked up from germline, CDR1 is SGHRS and CDR2 is YFSETQ. The CDR3 DNA follows: TGCGCCAGCAGCGACCCTCTAGCGGGAGCCGCAGATACGCAGTATTTT. This gives the protein CASSDPLAGAADTQYF.

Only a few counts were recorded for this clonotype. V usage is TRBV3-1 and J usage is TRBJ2-3; 7 positions agree with TRBD2. CDR1 and CDR2 (germline): LGHDT, YNNKEL (reference sequence). The CDR3 contains 19 residues. The V segment lost 2 bases and the J segment 5 bases; nucleotides outside the gene matches: 19. CDR3 DNA sequence: TGTGCCAGCAGCCAATTCTCCTTTCGGGGGGAGGGCCATAGAGATACGCAGTATTTT. It is translated as CASSQFSFRGEGHRDTQYF.

This clonotype has ten or more counts. The genes are TRBV29-1 and TRBJ2-3; TRBD2 agrees at 8 bases. J was trimmed by 4 bases and V by 7 bases; bases with no gene match: 7. Germline-derived CDR1 and CDR2 are SQVTM and ANQGSEA. The CDR3 runs 13 residues. The CDR3 reads CSATGTRADTQYF. CDR3 bases: TGCAGCGCAACCGGGACTAGGGCAGATACGCAGTATTTT.

The gene calls are TRBV28 and TRBJ1-1, with TRBD1 as a possible D gene (5 bases). CDR1 is MDHEN, CDR2 SYDVKM, per germline. This CDR3 contains 14 residues. The ends were cut back, 8 bases at V and 0 bases at J, with 13 bases in the middle. The CDR3 sequence: CASGAGPVNTEAFF. For the CDR3, the DNA is TGTGCCAGCGGGGCTGGGCCGGTGAACACTGAAGCTTTCTTT.

The chain is built from TRBV19 and TRBJ2-3; weak D call: TRBD2 (6 bases). Trimming stripped 4 bases from V and 11 bases from J, with 10 bases between. The CDR3 runs 11 residues. Germline loops: CDR1 LNHDA, CDR2 SQIVND (reference sequence). This CDR3 reads CASSTAGRQYF. DNA for the CDR3: TGTGCCAGTAGTACGGCGGGGCGGCAGTATTTT.

The V and J genes are TRBV5-1 and TRBJ2-1; possibly TRBD1 for D (6 bases). The V gene lost 4 bases and the J gene lost 3 bases, with 14 bases spanning the gap. The V gene's germline CDR1 is SGHRS and CDR2 YFSETQ. CDR3 length: 15 amino acids. CDR3 bases: TGCGCCAGCAGCACCGGAGGCAGGGGCTACAATGAGCAGTTCTTC. Translated: CASSTGGRGYNEQFF.

This clonotype was recorded at least ten times. The genes are TRBV6-1 and TRBJ1-1; the match to TRBD1 covers 11 bases. Trimming removed 7 bases from V and 4 bases from J; junction bases left unmatched: 8. This CDR3 has 15 residues. The germline CDR1 and CDR2 sequences are MNHNS and SASEGT. The CDR3 loop reads CASNGQGAVGTEAFF. The DNA for the CDR3 is TGTGCCAGCAATGGACAGGGGGCGGTGGGCACTGAAGCTTTCTTT.

This clonotype has ten or more counts. V gene TRBV20-1 combines with J gene TRBJ2-7; a possible D gene is TRBD1 (6 bases). Germline V gene lookup returns CDR1 DFQATT and CDR2 SNEGSKA (reference sequence). The V end lost 3 bases, the J end lost 4 bases, and 16 bases lay between the germline ends. The CDR3 is 14 residues long. CDR3 nucleotides: TGCAGTGCTAGGAGGGGGAGCGGTAATTACGAGCAGTACTTC. Amino acid sequence: CSARRGSGNYEQYF.

This clonotype was seen many times. The CDR3, as DNA: TGTGCCAGCAGTTTTCCAGGACAGCAAAACGAAGCTTTCTTT. It encodes CASSFPGQQNEAFF. This sequence joins TRBV27 and TRBJ1-1; perhaps TRBD1 as D (6 bases). Germline CDR1 is MNHEY and CDR2 is SMNVEV (reference sequence). V lost 3 bases and J 8 bases, leaving 16 bases between the germline ends. This CDR3 contains 14 residues.

This clonotype occurred a few times. CDR3 region: CASRFGGAGDIQYF. The CDR3 coding sequence is TGTGCCAGCAGGTTTGGAGGGGCCGGGGACATTCAGTACTTC. The gene calls are TRBV7-9 and TRBJ2-4; D is possibly TRBD2 (6 bases). From germline, CDR1 is SEHNR and CDR2 FQNEAQ (reference sequence). Trimming stripped 6 bases from V and 8 bases from J, with 17 bases between. This CDR3 is 14 amino acids long.

This clonotype appeared many times. The chain has TRBV4-1 and TRBJ1-1; possibly TRBD1 for D (5 bases). The CDR3 spans 12 residues. Trimming shortened V by 3 bases and J by 7 bases, and 9 bases separated the two germline ends. Looked up from germline, CDR1 is MGHRA and CDR2 is YSYEKL. The CDR3 DNA is TGCGCCAGCAGCCATCAGGGCGGTGAAGCTTTCTTT. Translating it yields CASSHQGGEAFF.

This clonotype appeared many times. The chain couples TRBV2 to TRBJ1-2; no clear D. Germline CDR1 reads SNHLY; CDR2 reads FYNNEI. The CDR3 runs 15 residues. With 4 bases removed from V and 1 base from J, the gap between germline ends came to 13 bases. CDR3 sequence: CASSASEAGNYGYTF. DNA of the CDR3: TGTGCCAGCAGTGCGAGTGAGGCGGGTAACTATGGCTACACCTTC.

This clonotype was counted at least ten times. The rearrangement links TRBV18 to TRBJ2-3; D is undetermined. Germline CDR1 reads KGHSH; CDR2 reads LQKENI. The CDR3 covers 14 residues. Trimming removed 3 bases from V and 0 bases from J, with 7 bases in between. In DNA, the CDR3 is TGTGCCAGCTCACCCACGACTAGCACAGATACGCAGTATTTT. Translation gives CASSPTTSTDTQYF.

This clonotype occurred a few times. The rearrangement uses TRBV20-1 and TRBJ2-1; 11 positions match TRBD2. Trimming cost V 4 bases and J 4 bases; bases outside gene matches: 3. CDR3 length: 14 amino acids. Germline CDR1 and CDR2: DFQATT and SNEGSKA (reference sequence). CDR3 sequence (DNA): TGCAGTGCTAATAGCGGGAGGGGGTACAATGAGCAGTTCTTC. Amino acid sequence: CSANSGRGYNEQFF.

This clonotype was seen many times. The chain joins TRBV30 to TRBJ2-7; the match to TRBD2 covers 8 bases. The V gene's germline CDR1 is GTSNPN and CDR2 SVGIG (reference sequence). V shed 2 bases and J 2 bases; nucleotides not matched to a gene: 5. The CDR3 has 14 residues. CDR3 coding DNA: TGTGCCTGGAGTTTACCGGGACTAGCCTACGAGCAGTACTTC. This gives the protein CAWSLPGLAYEQYF.

This clonotype was observed at least ten times. V is TRBV12-3 or TRBV12-4 and J is TRBJ2-5, with D possibly matching TRBD1 (5 bases). This CDR3 is built from 16 residues. Trimming stripped 6 bases from V and 4 bases from J, with 21 bases between. The CDR3 coding sequence is TGTGCCAGCAGCCCCTTAAGGGCAGGGTTTGGAGAGACCCAGTACTTC. Translated: CASSPLRAGFGETQYF.

This clonotype occurred a few times. The J gene is TRBJ2-3, the V gene TRBV9, with D possibly being TRBD1 or TRBD2 (5 bases each). The CDR3 has 16 amino acids. V lost 4 bases, J lost 3 bases, and 18 bases lay in between. Germline V gene lookup returns CDR1 SGDLS and CDR2 YYNGEE. The CDR3 bases are TGTGCCAGCAGCACCCTCCCCGGGACCTTGACAGATACGCAGTATTTT. Its translation: CASSTLPGTLTDTQYF.

This chain links TRBV28 with TRBJ2-5; TRBD1 matches at 9 bases. This CDR3 has 17 amino acids. Germline values: CDR1 MDHEN, CDR2 SYDVKM. V lost 4 bases to trimming and J lost 4 bases; unmatched junction nucleotides: 13. The CDR3 DNA reads TGTGCCAGCAGTTCAAGCATCCGGACAGGGGCTCCAGAGACCCAGTACTTC. Encoded protein: CASSSSIRTGAPETQYF. The whole variable domain, remainder taken from reference TRBV28 and TRBJ2-5, is DVKVTQSSRYLVKRTGEKVFLECVQDMDHENMFWYRQDPGLGLRLIYFSYDVKMKEKGDIPEGYSVSREKKERFSLILESASTNQTSMYLCASSSSIRTGAPETQYFGPGTRLLVL.